These 9 T cell receptor beta chains were sequenced from one sample in a study of regulatory T cells in long-lasting Graves disease. Time point in this sample: newly diagnosed GD, antithyroid drugs for less than 3 months. Following extraction of RNA from PBMCs, that RNA was used to make the TCR library. Arm-PCR of CDR3 regions with iRepertoire HTBI primers generated TCR beta libraries. From the multiplex PCR reads, TCRdb called clonotypes with MiXCR, one entry per CDR3 protein. The table lists over 400,000 distinct CDR3 sequences, 14% of them singletons. This sample also appeared in a second study, on T cells in Graves' hyperthyroidism and ophthalmopathy.

Specimen: peripheral blood mononuclear cells (PBMCs), collected at new diagnosis, from a patient treated with antithyroid drugs. The receptors shown here come from a woman in her 50s with Graves disease.

The chain uses TRBV20-1 and TRBJ1-5, with D possibly TRBD1 on 5 matching bases. CDR3 length: 15 amino acids. V lost 5 bases, J lost 7 bases, and 21 bases lay in between. In germline, CDR1 is DFQATT, CDR2 SNEGSKA (reference sequence). The CDR3 reads CSAPLRDFGGQPQHF. The CDR3 DNA follows: TGCAGTGCTCCCCTCCGGGACTTCGGGGGGCAGCCCCAGCATTTT.

The rearrangement joins TRBV7-9 to TRBJ1-1; D is unclear. The CDR3 length is 12 residues. Germline CDR1 and CDR2: SEHNR and FQNEAQ (reference sequence). Trimming stripped 5 bases from V and 4 bases from J, with 8 bases between. The CDR3 region has the DNA TGTGCCAGCAGCCGTACCCGCACTGAAGCTTTCTTT. Translated: CASSRTRTEAFF.

This clonotype was detected many times. A junction boundary mismatches the germline segment, possibly from a read error. V gene TRBV28 combines with J gene TRBJ2-1; 10 nucleotides agree with TRBD2. Germline V gene sequence: CDR1 MDHEN, CDR2 SYDVKM. This CDR3 contains 15 residues. CDR3 amino acids: CASSFGLAGANGQFF. For the CDR3, the DNA is TGTGCCAGCAGTTTCGGGCTAGCGGGAGCCAATGGGCAGTTCTTC.

Worth noting for this clonotype: Since no conserved phenylalanine or tryptophan closes the CDR3, a read error is the likely cause. The CDR3 is CASTRGGSLDANVLTL. The CDR3 DNA follows: TGTGCCAGCACCCGGGGGGGGTCTCTGGACGCCAACGTCCTGACTCTC. This rearrangement joins TRBV7-8 to TRBJ2-6; 8 bases fit TRBD2. J was trimmed by 7 bases and V by 7 bases; bases with no gene match: 12. CDR3 length: 16 residues. Germline V gene lookup returns CDR1 SGHVS and CDR2 FQNEAQ.

This chain links TRBV7-2 with TRBJ2-1; D is unresolved. This CDR3 contains 12 residues. Germline V lookup: CDR1 SGHTA, CDR2 FQGNSA. Trimming pared 3 bases from V and 13 bases from J, leaving 13 bases between. CDR3 sequence: CASSLGSGSQFF. DNA of the CDR3: TGTGCCAGCAGCTTGGGCTCCGGGTCCCAGTTCTTC.

The J gene is TRBJ1-1, the V gene TRBV4-1; 7 bases are a match to TRBD1. The CDR3 is made up of 15 amino acids. CDR1 MGHRA and CDR2 YSYEKL come from the germline V gene. J gave up 1 base and V 0 bases, and 2 bases lay outside the gene matches. The CDR3 loop reads CASSQDHRGNTEAFF. The CDR3 nucleotides read TGCGCCAGCAGCCAAGATCACAGGGGGAACACTGAAGCTTTCTTT.

This clonotype was found many times. This rearrangement joins TRBV5-1 to TRBJ1-1; D ambiguous. Trimming took off 1 base at V and 0 bases at J, with 7 bases between the two ends. The CDR3 is made up of 14 amino acids. Germline V gene data show CDR1 as SGHRS and CDR2 as YFSETQ. CDR3 sequence: CASSLNPMNTEAFF. DNA of the CDR3: TGCGCCAGCAGCTTGAACCCCATGAACACTGAAGCTTTCTTT.

Comment on this clonotype: This clone may be a read error of a much larger clone one base away. The chain links TRBV5-5 to TRBJ2-4; 13 bases fit TRBD2. The CDR3 loop spans 15 amino acids. Germline values: CDR1 SGHKS, CDR2 YYEKEE (reference sequence). The CDR3 region is CASSSGLAGVDEQYF. In DNA, the CDR3 is TGCGCCAGCAGCTCCGGACTAGCGGGAGTTGATGAGCAGTACTTC.

As regards this clonotype: One base away lies a much larger clone, so this may be a sequencing read error. The V gene is TRBV5-6, the J gene TRBJ2-7; D is undetermined. Germline V CDR1 and CDR2: SGHDT, YYEEEE. The CDR3 length is 13 residues. The V gene lost 0 bases and the J gene lost 5 bases, with 9 bases spanning the gap. The CDR3 loop is CASSLEGVDEQYF. Written as DNA, the CDR3 is TGTGCCAGCAGCTTGGAGGGCGTGGACGAGCAGTACTTC.